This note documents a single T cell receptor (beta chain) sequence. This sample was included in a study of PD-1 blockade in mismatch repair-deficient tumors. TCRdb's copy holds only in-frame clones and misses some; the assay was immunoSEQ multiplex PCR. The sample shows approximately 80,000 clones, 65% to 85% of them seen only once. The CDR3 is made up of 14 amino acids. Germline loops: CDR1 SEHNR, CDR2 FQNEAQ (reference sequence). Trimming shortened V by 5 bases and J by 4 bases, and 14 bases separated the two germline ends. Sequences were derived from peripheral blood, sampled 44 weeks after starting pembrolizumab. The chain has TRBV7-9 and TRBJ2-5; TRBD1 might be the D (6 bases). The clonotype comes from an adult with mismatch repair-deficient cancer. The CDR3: CASSPDSSRETQYF. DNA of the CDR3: TGTGCCAGCAGCCCGGACAGTAGTAGAGAGACCCAGTACTTC.